This T cell receptor beta chain was captured in a study of cytomegalovirus exposure and HLA in healthy donors. Notes on the study in general: Rare TCR sequences dominated, though some public TCRs recurred in many donors. Some V segments (TRBV6-2 and TRBV6-3 among them) were excluded as indistinguishable. Confirmation was obtained in vitro that three CMV-associated chains are specific for CMV antigens.

In the PCR, 60 Vbeta and 13 Jbeta primers were used. TCRdb's table, derived via immunoSEQ multiplex PCR, lists solely in-frame clones and lacks some. Among 85,000 to 130,000 clones listed, more than 65% were seen once. The CDR3 extends over 16 amino acids. V was clipped by 0 bases and J by 4 bases; unmatched bases: 4. Per germline, CDR1 SGHNT and CDR2 YYREEE (reference sequence). In regard to this clone: Its antigen remains unidentified.

The chain joins TRBV5-4 to TRBJ2-3; 11 nucleotides line up with TRBD2. This clonotype was obtained from a woman in her late teens or twenties in good health and CMV-seropositive. Sequenced material: PBMCs. CDR3 sequence (DNA): TGTGCCAGCAGCTTGGGAGCTAGCGGGAGGTCAGATACGCAGTATTTT. This translates into CASSLGASGRSDTQYF.